These T cell receptor beta chains were read from a single sample in a study of regulatory T cells in long-lasting Graves disease. TCRdb re-analysed the multiplex PCR reads in MiXCR, keeping a single row per CDR3 protein. The table includes hundreds of thousands of distinct CDR3 sequences, roughly 15% detected once. The same specimen was also included in a second study, on T cells in Graves' hyperthyroidism and ophthalmopathy.

The sequenced sample was peripheral blood mononuclear cells (PBMCs), obtained at new diagnosis, from a patient treated with antithyroid drugs. These receptors all come from a woman aged 40-49 years with Graves disease. Each CDR3 is given with its conserved first and last residue.

v_call,cdr3_aa
TRBV3-1,CASSHTSYEQYF
TRBV6-1,CASRNPRGQTEAFF
TRBV30,CAWSGTGTGGYTF
TRBV3-1,CASSPYGQLEAFF
TRBV5-1,CASSLMSVTDTQYF
TRBV18,CASSPSHSYGYTF
TRBV27,CASSLSPRQGWHNEQFF
TRBV7-2,CASSSRTSGLSSYEQYF
TRBV28,CASSASTSGTPKIYEQYF
TRBV11-2,CASSLVVSGTLNIQYF
TRBV20-1,CSARSRTGFWEGFGYTF
TRBV3-1,CASSQLLGGEQYF
TRBV5-1,CASSSRLARPQYNEQFF
TRBV6-2/TRBV6-3,CASSQGALNEQFF
TRBV28,CASSSSLRDNKRDF
TRBV7-8,CASSLGADRGGEQFF
TRBV28,CASSFPPGATEAFF
TRBV19,CASSIALMNTEAFF
TRBV30,CAWSDGGRASQPQHF
TRBV28,CASSLGTGVVNEQFF
TRBV6-5,CASSYSKGDTEAFF
TRBV15,CATSSGTGGPGELFF
TRBV13,CASSPHLDGGGGYTF
TRBV19,CASSAGTAIARPYGYTF
TRBV20-1,CSASKTGGLYNEQFF
TRBV6-2/TRBV6-3,CASSYGQGRGQPQHF
TRBV28,CASSGLGTAYEQYF
TRBV15,CATSGGQGSYEQYF
TRBV2,CASSEGRNSWTEAFF
TRBV12-3/TRBV12-4,CASSLLDTGQPQHF
TRBV4-1,CASSQLGIAGANTGELFF
TRBV14,CASSQASRATEAFF
TRBV29-1,CSVEKGSGANVLTF
TRBV30,CAWGPSPGPLSGELFF
TRBV28,CASSRPWNPYTETQYF
TRBV7-9,CASSLFALRDTQYF
TRBV28,CASIRPGVGYGYTF
TRBV6-2/TRBV6-3,CASKRGRGSEQYF
TRBV5-1,CASSVKQGAARNEQFF
TRBV29-1,CSVVQWRNTEAFF